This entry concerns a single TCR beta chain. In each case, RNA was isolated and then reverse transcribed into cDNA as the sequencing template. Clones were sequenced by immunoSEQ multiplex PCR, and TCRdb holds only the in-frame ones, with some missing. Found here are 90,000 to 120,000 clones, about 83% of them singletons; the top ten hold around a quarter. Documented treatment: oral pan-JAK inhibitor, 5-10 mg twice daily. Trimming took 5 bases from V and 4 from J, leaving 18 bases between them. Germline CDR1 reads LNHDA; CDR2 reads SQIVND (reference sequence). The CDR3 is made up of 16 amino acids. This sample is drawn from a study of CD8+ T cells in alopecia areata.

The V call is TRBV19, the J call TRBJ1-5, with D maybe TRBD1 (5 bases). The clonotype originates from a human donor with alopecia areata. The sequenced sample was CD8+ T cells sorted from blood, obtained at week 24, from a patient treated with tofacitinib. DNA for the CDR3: TGTGCCAGTAGTGTTACAGGTGTGGAGTGGAATCAGCCCCAGCATTTT. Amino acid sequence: CASSVTGVEWNQPQHF.